The present T cell receptor (beta chain) was sequenced within a study of blood T cell repertoires in COVID-19. Looking at the study overall: Sample material is recorded as cDNA or gDNA derived from T cells, B-cell-depleted T cells, or PBMCs.

Generated by immunoSEQ multiplex PCR, the TCRdb table keeps only in-frame clones and is missing some. The table lists approximately 230,000 clones, 70% to 90% of them singletons. After removal of 2 bases from V and 0 bases from J, the junction contained 1 base not matched to a gene. Germline-derived CDR1 and CDR2 are KGHDR and SFDVKD. CDR3 length: 15 residues. This receptor was identified in a man between 35 and 55 years old who had recovered from COVID-19. Input material: PBMCs or T cells enriched from blood (not recorded which). The chain joins TRBV24-1 to TRBJ2-3; TRBD2 matches 7 bases. This CDR3 is CATSDYSGSTDTQYF. CDR3 DNA: TGTGCCACCAGTGATTATAGCGGGAGCACAGATACGCAGTATTTT.